Reported below is one TCR beta chain. The sample originates from a study of blood T cell repertoires in COVID-19. The wider study: Italy, Spain and the United States were the sources of the convalescent and acute COVID-19 samples. PBMCs, B-cell-depleted T cells, or T cells provided the cDNA or gDNA that made up the material.

The length of the CDR3 is 14 residues. CDR1 SGHRS and CDR2 YFSETQ come from the germline V gene. V dropped 6 bases and J dropped 4 bases, with 11 bases sitting between them. In the authors' workflow: Estimates of nucleated cell counts were drawn from the amplification of reference gene primers. TCRdb's copy holds only in-frame clones and misses some; the assay was immunoSEQ multiplex PCR. V, J and clone size reflect that table, while D and trimming were determined from the DNA. The table shows under 300,000 clones, with roughly 82% occurring only once. This sequence was found in a man in his forties who had recovered from COVID-19. This chain joins TRBV5-1 and TRBJ2-6; TRBD1 might be the D (5 bases). The sample consisted of peripheral blood. CDR3 amino acids: CASTEGVGANVLTF. The CDR3 coding sequence is TGCGCCAGCACTGAAGGGGTCGGGGCCAACGTCCTGACTTTC. Together with reference TRBV5-1 and TRBJ2-6, the CDR3 gives the full variable domain: KAGVTQTPRYLIKTRGQQVTLSCSPISGHRSVSWYQQTPGQGLQFLFEYFSETQRNKGNFPGRFSGRQFSNSRSEMNVSTLELGDSALYLCASTEGVGANVLTFGAGSRLTVL.